The source of this TCR beta chain is a study of T cell responses to AZD1222 COVID-19 vaccine. Findings of the study overall: Across spike, vaccine-associated CD4 TCRs were found, dominant at 160-218 and 743-854. Baseline antibody screening turned up just six seropositive AZD1222 recipients. Repertoires were obtained only post-peak T cell response. White British people made up most donors, females outnumbered males, and clonal diversity was possibly underestimated.

As regards this clone: As yet, its antigen is unknown.

Sequencing was performed with immunoSEQ multiplex PCR; in TCRdb, only in-frame clones are kept and a portion is missing. Among roughly 49,000 clones listed, 60% to 85% were seen once. The specimen was peripheral blood, collected on day 0 of AZD1222 vaccination. This receptor was taken from an adult in good health.

CDR3: CASSLGVAGSTDTQYF. The CDR3 nucleotides read TGTGCCAGCAGTTTAGGGGTGGCAGGGAGCACAGATACGCAGTATTTT. This chain uses TRBV27 with TRBJ2-3; D is possibly TRBD1 (5 bases). The germline V and J ends were trimmed by 2 bases and 0 bases, with 12 bases remaining between them. Germline V gene sequence: CDR1 MNHEY, CDR2 SMNVEV (reference sequence). The CDR3 sequence is 16 residues long.